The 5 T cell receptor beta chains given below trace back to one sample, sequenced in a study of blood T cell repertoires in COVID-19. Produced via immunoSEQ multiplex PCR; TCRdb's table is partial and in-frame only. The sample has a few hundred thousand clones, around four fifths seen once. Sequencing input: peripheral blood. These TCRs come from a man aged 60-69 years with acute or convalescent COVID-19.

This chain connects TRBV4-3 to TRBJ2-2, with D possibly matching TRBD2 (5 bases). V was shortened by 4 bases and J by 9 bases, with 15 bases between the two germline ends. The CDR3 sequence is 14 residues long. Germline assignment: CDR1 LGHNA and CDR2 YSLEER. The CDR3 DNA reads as TGCGCCAGCAGCCCCGGGGTCGCCGACCGGGAGCTGTTTTTT. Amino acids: CASSPGVADRELFF.

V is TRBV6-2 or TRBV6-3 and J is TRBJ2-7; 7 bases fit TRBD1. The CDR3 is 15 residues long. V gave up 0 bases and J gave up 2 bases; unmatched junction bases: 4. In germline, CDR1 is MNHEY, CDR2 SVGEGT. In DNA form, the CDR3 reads TGTGCCAGCAGTTACTCTCCGGGACAGACCTACGAGCAGTACTTC. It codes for CASSYSPGQTYEQYF.

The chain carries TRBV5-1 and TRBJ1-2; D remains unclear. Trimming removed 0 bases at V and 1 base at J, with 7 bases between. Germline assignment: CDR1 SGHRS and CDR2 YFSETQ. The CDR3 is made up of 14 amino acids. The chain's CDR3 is CASSLDGLNYGYTF. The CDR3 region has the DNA TGCGCCAGCAGCTTGGATGGGCTTAACTATGGCTACACCTTC.

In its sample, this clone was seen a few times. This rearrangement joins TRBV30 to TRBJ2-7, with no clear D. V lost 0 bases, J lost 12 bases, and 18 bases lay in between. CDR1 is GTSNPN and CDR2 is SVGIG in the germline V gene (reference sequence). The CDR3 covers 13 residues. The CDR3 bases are TGTGCCTGGAGTGTAGGCTTGGGCAGGCCCGGGTACTTC. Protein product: CAWSVGLGRPGYF.

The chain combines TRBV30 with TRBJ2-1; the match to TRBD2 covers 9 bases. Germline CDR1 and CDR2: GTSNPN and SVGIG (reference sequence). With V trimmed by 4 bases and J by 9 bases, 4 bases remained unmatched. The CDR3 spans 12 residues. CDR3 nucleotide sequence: TGTGCCTGGATGGGCGGGGGGGTTGAGCAGTTCTTC. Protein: CAWMGGGVEQFF. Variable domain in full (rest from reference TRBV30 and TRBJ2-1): SQTIHQWPATLVQPVGSPLSLECTVEGTSNPNLYWYRQAAGRGLQLLFYSVGIGQISSEVPQNLSASRPQDRQFILSSKKLLLSDSGFYLCAWMGGGVEQFFGPGTRLTVL.